One and the same sample provided the 27 T cell receptor beta chains below, sequenced in a study of T cell repertoires in ileal Crohn's disease. The table came from immunoSEQ multiplex PCR; TCRdb's copy has only in-frame clones and leaves some out. The sample gives about 8,200 clones, approximately 96% of which show up once; approximately 0.2% is in the top ten. The sequencing input was ileal tissue. The receptors were gathered from an adult with Crohn's disease.

The chain couples TRBV28 to TRBJ1-2, with D possibly being TRBD1 (6 bases). The CDR3 spans 11 residues. The germline gives CDR1 MDHEN, CDR2 SYDVKM. Trimming removed 6 bases at V and 7 bases at J, with 9 bases between. CDR3 sequence (DNA): TGTGCCAGCAGGGCGGGGGCTGGCTACACCTTC. Its protein product is CASRAGAGYTF.

The rearrangement joins TRBV20-1 to TRBJ2-3; the D is unclear. The CDR3 consists of 11 residues. Germline lookup yields CDR1 DFQATT and CDR2 SNEGSKA (reference sequence). Trimming took 0 bases from V and 7 from J, leaving 5 bases between them. This CDR3 is CSARDLYTQYF. The CDR3 DNA reads as TGCAGTGCTAGAGATCTCTATACGCAGTATTTT.

This clone was detected only once. CDR3: CASNYLLGGQYV. CDR3 DNA sequence: TGTGCCAGTAATTATCTCCTCGGGGGGCAGTACGTC. This chain uses TRBV19 with TRBJ2-7; TRBD2 might be the D (6 bases). The germline V gene has CDR1 LNHDA and CDR2 SQIVND (reference sequence). V lost 7 bases and J 9 bases, leaving 16 bases between the germline ends. The CDR3 contains 12 residues.

This clone was counted a single time. The chain links TRBV7-8 to TRBJ1-5, with 9 positions matching TRBD1. The CDR3 runs to 16 residues. Germline CDR1 reads SGHVS; CDR2 reads FQNEAQ. J gave up 3 bases and V 3 bases, and 6 bases lay outside the gene matches. In nucleotides, the CDR3 is TGTGCCAGCAGCTTTTTCGGACAGGGGATCAATCAGCCCCAGCATTTT. It is translated as CASSFFGQGINQPQHF.

The CDR3 reads CASSSGQRGGRGQETQYF. Here the CDR3 DNA reads TGTGCCAGCAGCTCTGGCCAGCGGGGGGGCCGGGGGCAAGAGACCCAGTACTTC. The chain couples TRBV5-4 to TRBJ2-5; 10 bases are a match to TRBD2. After removal of 3 bases from V and 2 bases from J, the junction contained 13 bases not matched to a gene. The CDR3 spans 18 residues. Per germline, CDR1 SGHNT and CDR2 YYREEE (reference sequence). Variable domain in full (rest from reference TRBV5-4 and TRBJ2-5): ETGVTQSPTHLIKTRGQQVTLRCSSQSGHNTVSWYQQALGQGPQFIFQYYREEENGRGNFPPRFSGLQFPNYSSELNVNALELDDSALYLCASSSGQRGGRGQETQYFGPGTRLLVL.

The V call is TRBV6-1, the J call TRBJ2-7; D may be TRBD2 (6 bases). Germline assignment: CDR1 MNHNS and CDR2 SASEGT. This CDR3 is 15 amino acids long. V dropped 4 bases and J dropped 3 bases, with 16 bases sitting between them. The CDR3 sequence is CASSVVGGEIYEQYF. The CDR3 nucleotides read TGTGCCAGCAGTGTAGTGGGCGGGGAGATCTACGAGCAGTACTTC.

The rearrangement links TRBV6-1 to TRBJ1-2; D remains unclear. The CDR3 spans 14 residues. Trimming took off 1 base at V and 2 bases at J, with 8 bases between the two ends. Germline V lookup: CDR1 MNHNS, CDR2 SASEGT. In DNA, the CDR3 is TGTGCCAGCAGTGAAGTTTTCGGGAACTATGGCTACACCTTC. Its protein is CASSEVFGNYGYTF.

The CDR3 DNA follows: TGTGCCAGCAGCTTAACGGCCACCAACTATGGCTACACCTTC. It specifies CASSLTATNYGYTF. The V call is TRBV7-3, the J call TRBJ1-2, with D unresolved. The V end was cut by 0 bases, the J end by 2 bases, with 7 bases between. CDR3 length: 14 amino acids. The germline V gene has CDR1 SGHTA and CDR2 FQGTGA.

This clone was seen once. The V call is TRBV19, the J call TRBJ1-4, with D hard to call. The ends were cut back, 10 bases at V and 3 bases at J, with 9 bases in the middle. This CDR3 contains 12 residues. Germline lookup yields CDR1 LNHDA and CDR2 SQIVND (reference sequence). The CDR3 protein is CATRVANEKLFF. The CDR3 DNA reads as TGTGCCACGAGGGTGGCTAATGAAAAACTGTTTTTT.

The V gene is TRBV30, the J gene TRBJ1-5; D ambiguous. Germline CDR1 reads GTSNPN; CDR2 reads SVGIG (reference sequence). The CDR3 spans 14 residues. Trimming shortened V by 1 base and J by 7 bases, and 14 bases separated the two germline ends. The CDR3 DNA follows: TGTGCCTGGAGTGGGTTGGCCCCATCGCAGCCCCAGCATTTT. Translating gives CAWSGLAPSQPQHF.

The V gene is TRBV7-8, the J gene TRBJ1-1; D gene uncertain. The CDR3 has 15 amino acids. Germline V CDR1 and CDR2: SGHVS, FQNEAQ. Trimming stripped 0 bases from V and 3 bases from J, with 11 bases between. The CDR3 nucleotides are TGTGCCAGCAGCTTAGCACGGGGAGAGGACACTGAAGCTTTCTTT. It translates to CASSLARGEDTEAFF.

The rearrangement links TRBV6-5 to TRBJ2-3, with D perhaps matching TRBD2 (7 bases). CDR1 and CDR2 from the germline V gene are MNHEY and SVGAGI. This CDR3 contains 15 residues. V lost 8 bases and J 7 bases, leaving 22 bases between the germline ends. The CDR3 is CASRPRGGATNTQYF. The DNA for the CDR3 is TGTGCCAGCCGCCCGAGAGGGGGGGCTACCAATACGCAGTATTTT.

This rearrangement joins TRBV4-3 to TRBJ2-3; the D is unclear. Germline V CDR1 and CDR2: LGHNA, YSLEER. Trimming cost V 0 bases and J 0 bases, with 7 bases left between them. The CDR3 covers 15 residues. The DNA of the CDR3 is TGCGCCAGCAGCCAAGATCCTAGAAGCACAGATACGCAGTATTTT. It codes for CASSQDPRSTDTQYF.

This clone was recorded only once. The chain couples TRBV6-6 to TRBJ2-2, with TRBD1 matching 9 bases. V shed 7 bases, J shed 4 bases, and the junction held 4 bases outside the gene matches. CDR3 length equals 14 residues. Germline V CDR1 and CDR2: MNHNY, SVGAGI (reference sequence). The CDR3 DNA sequence: TGTGCCAGCATCCGGGACAGGGCCACCGGGGAGCTGTTTTTT. This sequence encodes CASIRDRATGELFF.

The chain carries TRBV19 and TRBJ1-5, with 10 nucleotides matching TRBD1. J gave up 5 bases and V 5 bases, and 3 bases lay outside the gene matches. Germline assignment: CDR1 LNHDA and CDR2 SQIVND (reference sequence). The CDR3 is made up of 14 amino acids. CDR3 DNA sequence: TGTGCCAGTAGTCAGGACAGGGGGTATCAGCCCCAGCATTTT. It translates to CASSQDRGYQPQHF. The full variable domain, with the rest looked up from reference TRBV19 and TRBJ1-5, is DGGITQSPKYLFRKEGQNVTLSCEQNLNHDAMYWYRQDPGQGLRLIYYSQIVNDFQKGDIAEGYSVSREKKESFPLTVTSAQKNPTAFYLCASSQDRGYQPQHFGDGTRLSIL.

The chain combines TRBV7-8 with TRBJ2-2; no clear D. In germline, CDR1 is SGHVS, CDR2 FQNEAQ. Trimming cost V 6 bases and J 3 bases, with 5 bases left between them. CDR3 length equals 12 residues. CDR3 region: CASRIDTGELFF. The CDR3 DNA sequence: TGTGCCAGCAGGATAGACACCGGGGAGCTGTTTTTT.

This clone came up once. The chain links TRBV6-1 to TRBJ2-7; D may be TRBD1 (6 bases). From germline, CDR1 is MNHNS and CDR2 SASEGT. This CDR3 has 14 residues. With 10 bases removed from V and 4 bases from J, the gap between germline ends came to 20 bases. CDR3 bases: TGTGCCACCAACACCCCCGGGACAAAGTACGAGCAGTACTTC. It translates to CATNTPGTKYEQYF.

The CDR3 bases are TGTGCCAGCAGCTCAAGGGCGGGACAGTTGGACACTGAAGCTTTCTTT. Protein sequence: CASSSRAGQLDTEAFF. J is TRBJ1-1 and V is TRBV5-5; 7 nucleotides agree with TRBD1. J lost 3 bases, V lost 3 bases, and 11 bases had no gene match. The CDR3 is 16 residues long. Per germline, CDR1 SGHKS and CDR2 YYEKEE (reference sequence). Drawing the rest from reference TRBV5-5 and TRBJ1-1, the complete variable domain is DAGVTQSPTHLIKTRGQQVTLRCSPISGHKSVSWYQQVLGQGPQFIFQYYEKEERGRGNFPDRFSARQFPNYSSELNVNALLLGDSALYLCASSSRAGQLDTEAFFGQGTRLTVV.

The chain has TRBV28 and TRBJ1-2; 7 bases match TRBD1. The CDR3 length is 17 residues. V was clipped by 5 bases and J by 4 bases; unmatched bases: 16. The germline V gene has CDR1 MDHEN and CDR2 SYDVKM. CDR3 nucleotide sequence: TGTGCCAGCAGTGATTGGTCCCGGGACAGAAACTTCTATGGCTACACCTTC. Its protein is CASSDWSRDRNFYGYTF.

The rearrangement uses TRBV28 and TRBJ1-6; 8 nucleotides match TRBD1. J gave up 4 bases and V 7 bases, and 6 bases lay outside the gene matches. The germline gives CDR1 MDHEN, CDR2 SYDVKM. The CDR3 loop spans 15 amino acids. The chain's CDR3 is CASKDRGTYNSPLHF. As DNA, the CDR3 is TGTGCCAGCAAAGACAGGGGAACTTATAATTCACCCCTCCACTTT. The variable domain in full, with the rest retrieved from reference TRBV28 and TRBJ1-6, is DVKVTQSSRYLVKRTGEKVFLECVQDMDHENMFWYRQDPGLGLRLIYFSYDVKMKEKGDIPEGYSVSREKKERFSLILESASTNQTSMYLCASKDRGTYNSPLHFGNGTRLTVT.

This chain joins TRBV7-3 and TRBJ1-2, with 9 bases aligning to TRBD1. Germline lookup yields CDR1 SGHTA and CDR2 FQGTGA. With 5 bases clipped from V and 5 bases from J, the junction kept 6 bases outside the gene matches. This CDR3 comprises 14 residues. CDR3 sequence (DNA): TGTGCCAGCAGCCCGACGGGACAGGGATATGGCTACACCTTC. It translates to CASSPTGQGYGYTF.

V is TRBV7-9 and J is TRBJ2-7; 9 nucleotides line up with TRBD1. J was trimmed by 1 base and V by 5 bases; bases with no gene match: 6. CDR1 and CDR2 from the germline V gene are SEHNR and FQNEAQ (reference sequence). The CDR3 totals 15 residues. In DNA form, the CDR3 reads TGTGCCAGCAGCCAGGACAGGGGATGGTCCTACGAGCAGTACGTC. Protein: CASSQDRGWSYEQYV.

The chain couples TRBV5-1 to TRBJ2-7; TRBD1 might be the D (6 bases). This CDR3 has 14 residues. Germline values: CDR1 SGHRS, CDR2 YFSETQ. V was pared by 2 bases and J by 7 bases, with 16 bases between. The CDR3, as DNA: TGCGCCAGCAGCTTTGGCGCAGGGGAAGGGGAGCAGTACTTC. Encoded protein: CASSFGAGEGEQYF.

This CDR3 is CASSQGAGGYETQYF. CDR3 coding DNA: TGCGCCAGCAGCCAAGGCGCGGGGGGGTACGAGACCCAGTACTTC. The V call is TRBV4-3, the J call TRBJ2-5, with 9 bases identical to TRBD2. This CDR3 is built from 15 residues. The germline V gene encodes CDR1 LGHNA and CDR2 YSLEER. J was trimmed by 5 bases and V by 1 base; bases with no gene match: 5.

The J gene is TRBJ1-5, the V gene TRBV19, with a weak D call TRBD1 (6 bases). There are 14 residues in the CDR3. From germline, CDR1 is LNHDA and CDR2 SQIVND (reference sequence). The V end lost 3 bases, the J end lost 7 bases, and 13 bases lay between the germline ends. CDR3 coding DNA: TGTGCCAGTAGTATCGTGGGGGGGCGGCAGCCCCAGCATTTT. Translating gives CASSIVGGRQPQHF.

The chain recombines TRBV11-2 with TRBJ1-5, with TRBD1 as a possible D gene (5 bases). CDR3 length: 15 amino acids. Between the trimmed V and J ends, which lost 0 bases and 3 bases, there was a span of 9 bases. The V gene's germline CDR1 is SGHAT and CDR2 FQNNGV. This chain's CDR3 is CASSLEAGPNQPQHF. The CDR3 DNA is TGTGCCAGCAGCTTAGAGGCAGGGCCCAATCAGCCCCAGCATTTT.

This sequence joins TRBV27 and TRBJ2-3, with D possibly being TRBD2 (5 bases). The V end was cut by 6 bases, the J end by 3 bases, with 10 bases between. The germline gives CDR1 MNHEY, CDR2 SMNVEV (reference sequence). This CDR3 spans 13 amino acids. In DNA, the CDR3 is TGTGCCAGCAGGAGGGTTCTAACAGATACGCAGTATTTT. This codes for CASRRVLTDTQYF.